This record concerns one T cell receptor (beta chain) sequence. The target antigen is unknown. The sample belongs to a study of cytomegalovirus exposure and HLA in healthy donors. Study-wide findings and caveats: Among the sequence variants, a highly shared cluster was likely an artifact of sequencing. Sequences of the TCR beta chain were said to predict the HLA-A and HLA-B alleles of most subjects accurately.

This CDR3 has 16 residues. The V gene lost 4 bases and the J gene lost 0 bases, with 12 bases spanning the gap. Germline V gene sequence: CDR1 SNHLY, CDR2 FYNNEI. PCR was performed using 60 Vbeta and 13 Jbeta primers. The assay was immunoSEQ multiplex PCR, and TCRdb's table has in-frame clones only and misses some. The table lists roughly 90,000 clones, 75% to 90% of them singletons. The sequenced sample was PBMCs. J is TRBJ2-2 and V is TRBV2; tentatively, D is TRBD1 (5 bases). This clonotype was sampled from a man younger than 35 in good health and CMV-seronegative. The CDR3, as DNA: TGTGCCAGCAGTGTCGACAGTCCCCCGAACACCGGGGAGCTGTTTTTT. Its translation is CASSVDSPPNTGELFF.